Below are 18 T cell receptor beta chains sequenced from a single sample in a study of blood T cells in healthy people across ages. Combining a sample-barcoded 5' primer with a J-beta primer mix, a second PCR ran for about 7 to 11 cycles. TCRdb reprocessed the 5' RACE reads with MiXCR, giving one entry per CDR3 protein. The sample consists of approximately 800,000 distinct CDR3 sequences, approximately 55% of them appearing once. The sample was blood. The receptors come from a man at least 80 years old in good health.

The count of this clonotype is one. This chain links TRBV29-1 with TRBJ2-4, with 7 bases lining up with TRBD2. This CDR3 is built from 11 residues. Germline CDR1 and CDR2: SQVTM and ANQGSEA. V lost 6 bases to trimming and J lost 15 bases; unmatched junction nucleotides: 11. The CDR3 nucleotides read TGCAGCGTCGGGACTACCTACGAGCGGTACTTC. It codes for CSVGTTYERYF.

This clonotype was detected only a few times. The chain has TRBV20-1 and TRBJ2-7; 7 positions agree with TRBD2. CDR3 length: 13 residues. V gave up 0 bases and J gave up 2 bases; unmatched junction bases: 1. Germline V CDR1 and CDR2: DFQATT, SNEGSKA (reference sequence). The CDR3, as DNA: TGCAGTGCTAGAGATGGGACTACCTACGAGCAGTACTTC. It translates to CSARDGTTYEQYF.

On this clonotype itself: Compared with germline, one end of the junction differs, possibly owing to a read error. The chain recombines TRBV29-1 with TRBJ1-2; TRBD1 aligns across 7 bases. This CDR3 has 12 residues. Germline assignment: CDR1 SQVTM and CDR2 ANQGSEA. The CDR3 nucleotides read TGCAGCGTTGACCCGGACAGGACTGGCTGCACCTTC. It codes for CSVDPDRTGCTF.

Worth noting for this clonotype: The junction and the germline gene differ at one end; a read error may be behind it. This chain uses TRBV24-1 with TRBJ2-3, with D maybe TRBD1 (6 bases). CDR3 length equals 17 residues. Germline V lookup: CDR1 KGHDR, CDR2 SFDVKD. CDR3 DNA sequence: TGCGCCACCAGTGATCCTTCCGGGACACCAGGCACAGATACGCAGTATTTT. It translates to CATSDPSGTPGTDTQYF.

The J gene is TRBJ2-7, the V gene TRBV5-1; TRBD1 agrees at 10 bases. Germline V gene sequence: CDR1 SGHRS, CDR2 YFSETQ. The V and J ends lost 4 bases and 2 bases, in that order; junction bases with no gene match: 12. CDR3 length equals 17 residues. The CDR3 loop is CASSKGTGTGDTYEQYF. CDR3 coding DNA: TGCGCCAGCAGCAAAGGCACCGGGACAGGGGATACCTACGAGCAGTACTTC.

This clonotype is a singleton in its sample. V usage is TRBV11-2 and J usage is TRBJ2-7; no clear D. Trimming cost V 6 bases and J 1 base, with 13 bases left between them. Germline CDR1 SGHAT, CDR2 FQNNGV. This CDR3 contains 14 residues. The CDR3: CASRGNGESYEQYF. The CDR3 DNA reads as TGTGCCAGCAGGGGGAACGGAGAATCCTACGAGCAGTACTTC.

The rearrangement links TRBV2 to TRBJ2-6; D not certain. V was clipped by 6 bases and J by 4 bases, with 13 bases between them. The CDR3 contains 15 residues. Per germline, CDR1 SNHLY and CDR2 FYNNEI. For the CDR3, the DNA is TGTGCCAGCAGACAAGTCGGGTCAGGGGCCAACGTCCTGACTTTC. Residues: CASRQVGSGANVLTF. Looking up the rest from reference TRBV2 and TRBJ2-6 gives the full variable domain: EPEVTQTPSHQVTQMGQEVILRCVPISNHLYFYWYRQILGQKVEFLVSFYNNEISEKSEIFDDQFSVERPDGSNFTLKIRSTKLEDSAMYFCASRQVGSGANVLTFGAGSRLTVL.

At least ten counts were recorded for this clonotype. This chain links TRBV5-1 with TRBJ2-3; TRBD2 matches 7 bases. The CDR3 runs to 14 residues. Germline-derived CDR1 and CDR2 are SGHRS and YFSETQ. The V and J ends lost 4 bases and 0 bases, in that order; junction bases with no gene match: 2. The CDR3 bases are TGCGCCAGCAGCAGCGGGGACAGCACAGATACGCAGTATTTT. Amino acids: CASSSGDSTDTQYF.

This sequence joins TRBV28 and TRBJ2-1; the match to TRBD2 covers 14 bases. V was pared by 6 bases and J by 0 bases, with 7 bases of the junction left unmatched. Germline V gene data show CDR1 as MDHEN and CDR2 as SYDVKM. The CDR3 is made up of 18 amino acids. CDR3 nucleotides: TGTGCCAGCAGCGGACTAGCGGGAGGCCAAAGCTCCTACAATGAGCAGTTCTTC. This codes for CASSGLAGGQSSYNEQFF.

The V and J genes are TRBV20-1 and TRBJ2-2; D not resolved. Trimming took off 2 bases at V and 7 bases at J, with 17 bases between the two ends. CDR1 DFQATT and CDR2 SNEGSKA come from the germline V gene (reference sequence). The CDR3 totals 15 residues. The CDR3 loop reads CSARPTGLRFGELFF. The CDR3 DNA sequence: TGCAGTGCTAGACCTACCGGCCTGAGGTTCGGGGAGCTGTTTTTT.

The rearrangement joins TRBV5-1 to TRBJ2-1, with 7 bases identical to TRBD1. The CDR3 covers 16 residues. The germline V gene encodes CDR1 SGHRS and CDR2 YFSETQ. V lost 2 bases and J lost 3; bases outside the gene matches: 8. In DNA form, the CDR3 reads TGCGCCAGCAGCTTAAAGACAGGGAGCGACTACAATGAGCAGTTCTTC. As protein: CASSLKTGSDYNEQFF. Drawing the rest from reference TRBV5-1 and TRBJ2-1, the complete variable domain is KAGVTQTPRYLIKTRGQQVTLSCSPISGHRSVSWYQQTPGQGLQFLFEYFSETQRNKGNFPGRFSGRQFSNSRSEMNVSTLELGDSALYLCASSLKTGSDYNEQFFGPGTRLTVL.

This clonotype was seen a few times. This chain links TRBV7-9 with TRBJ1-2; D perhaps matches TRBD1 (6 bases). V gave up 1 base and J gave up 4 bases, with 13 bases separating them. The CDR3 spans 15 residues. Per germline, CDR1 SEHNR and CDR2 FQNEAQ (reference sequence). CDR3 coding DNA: TGTGCCAGCAGCTTAGAGCAGGGGAGGGGCTATGGCTACACCTTC. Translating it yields CASSLEQGRGYGYTF.

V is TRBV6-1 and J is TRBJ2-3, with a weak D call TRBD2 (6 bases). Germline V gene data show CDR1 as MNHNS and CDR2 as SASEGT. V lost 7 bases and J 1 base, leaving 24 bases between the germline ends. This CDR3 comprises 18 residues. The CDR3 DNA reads TGTGCCAGCAAATCCGTAAGGCGGCGGGGTATAGGCACAGATACGCAGTATTTT. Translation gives CASKSVRRRGIGTDTQYF.

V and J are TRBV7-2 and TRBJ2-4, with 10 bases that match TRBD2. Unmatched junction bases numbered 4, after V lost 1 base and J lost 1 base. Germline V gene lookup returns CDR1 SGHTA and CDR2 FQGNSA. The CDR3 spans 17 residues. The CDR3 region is CASSLVSGRLAKNIQYF. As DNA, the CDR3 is TGTGCCAGCAGCTTAGTTAGCGGGAGGCTGGCCAAAAACATTCAGTACTTC.

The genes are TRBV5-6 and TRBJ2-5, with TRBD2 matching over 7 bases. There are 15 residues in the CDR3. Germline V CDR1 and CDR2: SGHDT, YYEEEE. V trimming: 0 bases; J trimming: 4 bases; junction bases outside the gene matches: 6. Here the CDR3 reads CASSLVAGERETQYF. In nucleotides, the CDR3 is TGTGCCAGCAGCTTGGTGGCGGGGGAGAGAGAGACCCAGTACTTC. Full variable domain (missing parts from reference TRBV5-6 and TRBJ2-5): DAGVTQSPTHLIKTRGQQVTLRCSPKSGHDTVSWYQQALGQGPQFIFQYYEEEERQRGNFPDRFSGHQFPNYSSELNVNALLLGDSALYLCASSLVAGERETQYFGPGTRLLVL.

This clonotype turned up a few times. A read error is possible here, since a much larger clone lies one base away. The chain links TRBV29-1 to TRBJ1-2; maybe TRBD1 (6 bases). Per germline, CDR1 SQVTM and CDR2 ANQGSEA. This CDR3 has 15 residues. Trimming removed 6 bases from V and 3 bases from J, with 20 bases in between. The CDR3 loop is CSVEGRRGGDYGYTF. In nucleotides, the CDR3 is TGCAGCGTCGAGGGGAGGCGGGGGGGCGACTATGGCTACACCTTC.

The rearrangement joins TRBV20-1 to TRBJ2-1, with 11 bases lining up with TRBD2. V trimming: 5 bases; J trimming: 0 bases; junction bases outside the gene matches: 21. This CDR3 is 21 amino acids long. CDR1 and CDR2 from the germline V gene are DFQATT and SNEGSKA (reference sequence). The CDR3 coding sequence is TGCAGTGCTTCTCGTCTTTTTGTTAGCGGGAGGGCCGGGAGCTCCTACAATGAGCAGTTCTTC. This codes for CSASRLFVSGRAGSSYNEQFF.

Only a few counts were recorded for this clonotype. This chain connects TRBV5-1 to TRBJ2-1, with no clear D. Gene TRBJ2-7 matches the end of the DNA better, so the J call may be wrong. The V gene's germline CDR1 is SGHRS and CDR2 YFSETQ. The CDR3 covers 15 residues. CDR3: CASRSDHSSYNEQYF. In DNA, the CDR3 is TGCGCCAGCCGGTCAGATCACAGCTCCTACAATGAGCAGTACTTC.